This T cell receptor (beta chain) was recovered during a study of T cell responses to AZD1222 COVID-19 vaccine. Study-wide background: Analyses pooled second doses at about 4 or about 12 weeks.

Sequencing used immunoSEQ multiplex PCR; TCRdb keeps in-frame clones, though not all of them. The table records over 130,000 clones, 94% of them present only once. This CDR3 is 14 amino acids long. The V segment lost 9 bases and the J segment 6 bases; nucleotides outside the gene matches: 11. Germline V gives CDR1 LNHDA, CDR2 SQIVND (reference sequence). Sequencing used peripheral blood, obtained on day 0 of AZD1222 vaccination. The chain uses TRBV19 and TRBJ2-3; 8 positions match TRBD1. The receptor was derived from an adult in good health. The DNA of the CDR3 is TGTGCCAGCACGTGGGTGGCAGGGGGCGATACGCAGTATTTT. Translated, it gives CASTWVAGGDTQYF. The entire variable domain, with the rest obtained from reference TRBV19 and TRBJ2-3, is as follows: DGGITQSPKYLFRKEGQNVTLSCEQNLNHDAMYWYRQDPGQGLRLIYYSQIVNDFQKGDIAEGYSVSREKKESFPLTVTSAQKNPTAFYLCASTWVAGGDTQYFGPGTRLTVL.